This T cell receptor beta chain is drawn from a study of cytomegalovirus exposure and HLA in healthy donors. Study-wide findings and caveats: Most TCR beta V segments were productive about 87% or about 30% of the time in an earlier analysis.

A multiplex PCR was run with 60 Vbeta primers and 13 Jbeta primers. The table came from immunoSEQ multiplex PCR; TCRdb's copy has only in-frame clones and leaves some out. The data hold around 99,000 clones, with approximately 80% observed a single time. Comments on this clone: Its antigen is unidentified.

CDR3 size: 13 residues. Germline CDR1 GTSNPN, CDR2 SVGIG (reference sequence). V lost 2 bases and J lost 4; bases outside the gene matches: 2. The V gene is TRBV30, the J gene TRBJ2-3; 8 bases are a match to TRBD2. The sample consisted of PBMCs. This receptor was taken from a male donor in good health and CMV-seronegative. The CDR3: CAWSSGRPDTQYF. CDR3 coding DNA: TGTGCCTGGAGTAGCGGGAGACCAGATACGCAGTATTTT.